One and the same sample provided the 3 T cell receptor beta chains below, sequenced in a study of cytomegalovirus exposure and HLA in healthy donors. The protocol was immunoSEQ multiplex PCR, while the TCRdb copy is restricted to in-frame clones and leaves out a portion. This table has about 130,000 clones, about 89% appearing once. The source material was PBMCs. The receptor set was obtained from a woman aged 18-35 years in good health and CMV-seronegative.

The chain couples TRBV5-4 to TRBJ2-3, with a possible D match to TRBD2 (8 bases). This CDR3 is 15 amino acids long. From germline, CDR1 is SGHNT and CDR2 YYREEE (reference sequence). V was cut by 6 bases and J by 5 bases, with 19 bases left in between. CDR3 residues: CASTRGSSGQDTQYF. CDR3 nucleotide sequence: TGTGCCAGCACCAGGGGGTCTAGCGGGCAAGATACGCAGTATTTT.

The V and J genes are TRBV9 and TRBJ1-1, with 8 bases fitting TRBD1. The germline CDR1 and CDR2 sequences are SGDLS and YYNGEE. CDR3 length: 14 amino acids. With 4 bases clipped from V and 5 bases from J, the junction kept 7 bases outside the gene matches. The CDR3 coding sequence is TGTGCCAGCAGCCTACAGGGGGGGAGGACTGAAGCTTTCTTT. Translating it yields CASSLQGGRTEAFF. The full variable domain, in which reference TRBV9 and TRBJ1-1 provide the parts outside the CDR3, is DSGVTQTPKHLITATGQRVTLRCSPRSGDLSVYWYQQSLDQGLQFLIQYYNGEERAKGNILERFSAQQFPDLHSELNLSSLELGDSALYFCASSLQGGRTEAFFGQGTRLTVV.

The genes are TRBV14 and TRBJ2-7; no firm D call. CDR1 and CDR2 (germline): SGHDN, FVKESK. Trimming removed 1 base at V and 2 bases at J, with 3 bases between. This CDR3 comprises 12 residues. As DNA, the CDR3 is TGTGCCAGCAGCCAAGTTACCTACGAGCAGTACTTC. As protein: CASSQVTYEQYF.